What follows are 28 T cell receptor beta chains derived from one specimen sequenced in a study of neurological immune-mediated disorders. A single record per CDR3 protein comes from TCRdb applying MiXCR to the 5' RACE reads. The table records approximately 89,000 distinct CDR3 sequences, 4.3% of them present only once. Time point noted: longitudinal time-point 3. Sequencing was performed on PBMCs. The receptor source for this set is a woman aged 55-69 years with multiple sclerosis.

This clonotype was counted many times. This chain joins TRBV5-6 and TRBJ2-3, with a possible D match to TRBD1 (6 bases). V gave up 3 bases and J gave up 1 base, with 9 bases separating them. CDR1 and CDR2 from the germline V gene are SGHDT and YYEEEE. CDR3 length: 14 residues. The CDR3 DNA reads TGTGCCAGCAGCTACGGACAGCGCACAGATACGCAGTATTTT. It translates to CASSYGQRTDTQYF.

The sample holds many counts of this clonotype. The J gene is TRBJ1-2, the V gene TRBV24-1; D gene uncertain. The CDR3 sequence is 14 residues long. Germline loops: CDR1 KGHDR, CDR2 SFDVKD. The V and J ends lost 7 bases and 2 bases respectively, with 13 bases between them. The CDR3: CATRPSGRNYGYTF. The CDR3, as DNA: TGTGCCACCAGGCCGTCGGGCAGGAACTATGGCTACACCTTC.

This clonotype was recorded many times. This chain joins TRBV29-1 and TRBJ1-1; D is unclear. From germline, CDR1 is SQVTM and CDR2 ANQGSEA. Trimming removed 5 bases at V and 0 bases at J, with 1 base between. The CDR3 spans 10 residues. Here the CDR3 reads CSVMNTEAFF. DNA for the CDR3: TGCAGCGTTATGAACACTGAAGCTTTCTTT.

At least ten counts were recorded for this clonotype. The chain combines TRBV5-1 with TRBJ1-5; 8 bases are a match to TRBD1. Unmatched junction bases numbered 2, after V lost 0 bases and J lost 3 bases. Germline V gene lookup returns CDR1 SGHRS and CDR2 YFSETQ. CDR3 length: 15 amino acids. In nucleotides, the CDR3 is TGCGCCAGCAGCTTGGACAGGGGGGCCAATCAGCCCCAGCATTTT. Encoded protein: CASSLDRGANQPQHF. Combining the CDR3 with reference TRBV5-1 and TRBJ1-5 gives the whole variable domain KAGVTQTPRYLIKTRGQQVTLSCSPISGHRSVSWYQQTPGQGLQFLFEYFSETQRNKGNFPGRFSGRQFSNSRSEMNVSTLELGDSALYLCASSLDRGANQPQHFGDGTRLSIL.

Ten or more counts support this clonotype. The CDR3 region has the DNA TGCAGTGCTAGAGATCGGGGCATTGAAGCTTTCTTT. Its protein product is CSARDRGIEAFF. The chain carries TRBV20-1 and TRBJ1-1; a possible D gene is TRBD1 (5 bases). CDR1 DFQATT and CDR2 SNEGSKA come from the germline V gene (reference sequence). Between the trimmed V and J ends, which lost 0 bases and 7 bases, there was a span of 9 bases. This CDR3 comprises 12 residues.

This clonotype was counted at least ten times. The chain employs TRBV7-2 and TRBJ2-5; no clear D gene. CDR3 length equals 15 residues. V was cut by 6 bases and J by 0 bases, with 14 bases left in between. Germline CDR1 and CDR2: SGHTA and FQGNSA. CDR3 amino acids: CASSNRLGNQETQYF. The CDR3 nucleotides are TGTGCCAGCAGTAACCGGCTCGGAAACCAAGAGACCCAGTACTTC.

This clonotype was seen ten or more times. The J gene is TRBJ1-2, the V gene TRBV3-1, with TRBD1 matching 8 bases. Per the germline V gene, CDR1 is LGHDT and CDR2 is YNNKEL (reference sequence). CDR3 length: 12 residues. Trimming took 5 bases from V and 6 from J; bases not matched to a gene: 2. CDR3 DNA: TGTGCCAGCAGCGGACAGGGCGATGGCTACACCTTC. Its translation: CASSGQGDGYTF. Looking up the rest from reference TRBV3-1 and TRBJ1-2 gives the full variable domain: DTAVSQTPKYLVTQMGNDKSIKCEQNLGHDTMYWYKQDSKKFLKIMFSYNNKELIINETVPNRFSPKSPDKAHLNLHINSLELGDSAVYFCASSGQGDGYTFGSGTRLTVV.

In this sample, this clonotype turned up a few times. The V gene is TRBV6-4, the J gene TRBJ1-1, with D perhaps matching TRBD1 (6 bases). This CDR3 spans 16 amino acids. Per germline, CDR1 MRHNA and CDR2 SNTAGT. The V end was cut by 1 base, the J end by 7 bases, with 19 bases between. For the CDR3, the DNA is TGTGCCAGCAGTGACTTCCCACGGGGAGGGACAAATGAAGCTTTCTTT. Protein product: CASSDFPRGGTNEAFF.

This clonotype was picked up many times. The chain uses TRBV6-6 and TRBJ1-5, with TRBD1 identical over 11 bases. The V gene end was trimmed by 4 bases and the J gene end by 6 bases; junction bases not matched to a gene: 8. From germline, CDR1 is MNHNY and CDR2 SVGAGI (reference sequence). CDR3 size: 16 residues. CDR3 in DNA: TGTGCCAGCAGTTCCCCGGACAGGGGGCTTGGTCAGCCCCAGCATTTT. This gives the protein CASSSPDRGLGQPQHF.

This clonotype was observed at least ten times. J is TRBJ1-2 and V is TRBV7-9, with TRBD1 identical over 10 bases. The CDR3 length is 14 residues. The V segment lost 5 bases and the J segment 5 bases; nucleotides outside the gene matches: 5. Germline V gene lookup returns CDR1 SEHNR and CDR2 FQNEAQ (reference sequence). Here the CDR3 DNA reads TGTGCCAGCAGCGACCCGGGACAGGGGTATGGCTACACCTTC. Encoded protein: CASSDPGQGYGYTF.

This clonotype appeared many times. Here the CDR3 reads CSARGGYEQYF. The CDR3 bases are TGCAGTGCTAGGGGGGGTTACGAGCAGTACTTC. The V and J genes are TRBV20-1 and TRBJ2-7, with D maybe TRBD2 (6 bases). The V and J ends lost 3 bases and 4 bases respectively, with 7 bases between them. The CDR3 runs to 11 residues. In germline, CDR1 is DFQATT, CDR2 SNEGSKA (reference sequence).

The table lists this clonotype with many counts. The chain joins TRBV28 to TRBJ2-2, with D unclear. The CDR3 runs 15 residues. Between the trimmed V and J ends, which lost 8 bases and 2 bases, there was a span of 15 bases. Germline V gene data show CDR1 as MDHEN and CDR2 as SYDVKM. The CDR3 sequence is CASGVARGNTGELFF. As DNA, the CDR3 is TGTGCCAGCGGGGTGGCGAGAGGTAACACCGGGGAGCTGTTTTTT.

In this sample, this clonotype turned up many times. The CDR3 region is CASSRNTGYSYEQYF. DNA for the CDR3: TGTGCCAGCAGCCGAAATACAGGATACTCCTACGAGCAGTACTTC. V gene TRBV5-6 combines with J gene TRBJ2-7; a possible D gene is TRBD1 (5 bases). Trimming pared 4 bases from V and 0 bases from J, leaving 14 bases between. CDR3 length: 15 amino acids. CDR1 and CDR2 from the germline V gene are SGHDT and YYEEEE.

V gene TRBV20-1 combines with J gene TRBJ1-5, with 7 bases lining up with TRBD1. Germline V gene lookup returns CDR1 DFQATT and CDR2 SNEGSKA (reference sequence). V was pared by 5 bases and J by 3 bases, with 10 bases of the junction left unmatched. CDR3 length: 15 amino acids. CDR3: CSAPRGGGYNQPQHF. CDR3 nucleotides: TGCAGTGCTCCCCGGGGAGGGGGCTACAATCAGCCCCAGCATTTT.

This clonotype was recorded many times. The chain couples TRBV20-1 to TRBJ1-2, with D maybe TRBD1 (6 bases). V was shortened by 1 base and J by 2 bases, with 8 bases between the two germline ends. This CDR3 spans 13 amino acids. Germline CDR1 DFQATT, CDR2 SNEGSKA (reference sequence). DNA for the CDR3: TGCAGTGCTAGAGTTGACAGGAACTATGGCTACACCTTC. Amino acid sequence: CSARVDRNYGYTF.

At least ten counts were recorded for this clonotype. J is TRBJ1-4 and V is TRBV6-5, with D tentatively TRBD1 (5 bases). The CDR3 spans 15 residues. Germline values: CDR1 MNHEY, CDR2 SVGAGI. The ends were cut back, 0 bases at V and 7 bases at J, with 12 bases in the middle. In DNA, the CDR3 is TGTGCCAGCAGTTACTCCGAGGGCGGGGGTGAAAAACTGTTTTTT. As protein: CASSYSEGGGEKLFF.

This clonotype was detected many times. The chain recombines TRBV20-1 with TRBJ2-5; TRBD2 might be the D (6 bases). This CDR3 is built from 15 residues. Trimming pared 0 bases from V and 5 bases from J, leaving 16 bases between. Germline CDR1 and CDR2: DFQATT and SNEGSKA (reference sequence). DNA for the CDR3: TGCAGTGCTAGAGATCCTATCGGGGGAAGGGAGACCCAGTACTTC. It translates to CSARDPIGGRETQYF.

This clonotype was seen ten or more times. The V gene is TRBV7-9, the J gene TRBJ1-4, with D tentatively TRBD1 (5 bases). CDR1 and CDR2 from the germline V gene are SEHNR and FQNEAQ (reference sequence). V dropped 3 bases and J dropped 7 bases, with 12 bases sitting between them. The CDR3 covers 14 residues. The CDR3 sequence: CASSFRQLGEKLFF. CDR3 sequence (DNA): TGTGCCAGCAGCTTTCGACAGCTGGGTGAAAAACTGTTTTTT.

This clonotype appeared many times. The rearrangement uses TRBV3-1 and TRBJ2-7; 9 bases map to TRBD1. V gave up 8 bases and J gave up 5 bases; unmatched junction bases: 13. The CDR3 extends over 15 amino acids. CDR1 and CDR2 from the germline V gene are LGHDT and YNNKEL (reference sequence). The CDR3 nucleotides read TGTGCCAGCTTCAATTCCGGGACAGGGTTCGACGAGCAGTACTTC. The encoded protein is CASFNSGTGFDEQYF.

This clonotype came up many times. The chain couples TRBV7-7 to TRBJ1-5; D is ambiguous. There are 12 residues in the CDR3. V was pared by 1 base and J by 6 bases, with 4 bases between. The V gene's germline CDR1 is SSHAT and CDR2 FNYEAQ (reference sequence). The CDR3 DNA sequence: TGTGCCAGCAGCTTAGGCCCTCAGCCCCAGCATTTT. Its translation: CASSLGPQPQHF. The complete variable domain, with remaining parts taken from reference TRBV7-7 and TRBJ1-5, reads GAGVSQSPRYKVTKRGQDVTLRCDPISSHATLYWYQQALGQGPEFLTYFNYEAQPDKSGLPSDRFSAERPEGSISTLTIQRTEQRDSAMYRCASSLGPQPQHFGDGTRLSIL.

This clonotype was detected many times. The J gene is TRBJ1-1, the V gene TRBV15; no clear D. Trimming shortened V by 0 bases and J by 6 bases, and 11 bases separated the two germline ends. The CDR3 has 14 amino acids. Germline CDR1 is LNHNV and CDR2 is YYDKDF (reference sequence). The CDR3 nucleotides are TGTGCCACCAGCAGAGAAGTTTCGGGCCCTGAAGCTTTCTTT. It codes for CATSREVSGPEAFF.

This clonotype has ten or more counts. The gene calls are TRBV3-1 and TRBJ2-1; D remains unclear. Germline V gene lookup returns CDR1 LGHDT and CDR2 YNNKEL (reference sequence). CDR3 length equals 14 residues. V lost 2 bases to trimming and J lost 2 bases, with 7 bases between them. CDR3: CASSQPPTYNEQFF. In nucleotides, the CDR3 is TGTGCCAGCAGCCAACCCCCCACCTACAATGAGCAGTTCTTC.

This clonotype was recorded at least ten times. The rearrangement joins TRBV6-1 to TRBJ2-1; the D gene is possibly TRBD2 (6 bases). From germline, CDR1 is MNHNS and CDR2 SASEGT. CDR3 length: 17 residues. The V end lost 1 base, the J end lost 2 bases, and 15 bases lay between the germline ends. CDR3 protein: CASSEENRGSAYNEQFF. The CDR3 DNA follows: TGTGCCAGCAGTGAAGAGAATCGGGGGTCGGCCTACAATGAGCAGTTCTTC.

This clonotype was counted at least ten times. This CDR3 is CASSAQGSTEAFF. CDR3 nucleotides: TGTGCCAGCAGCGCTCAGGGTAGCACTGAAGCTTTCTTT. This sequence joins TRBV9 and TRBJ1-1; perhaps TRBD1 as D (5 bases). The germline CDR1 and CDR2 sequences are SGDLS and YYNGEE. V lost 3 bases and J lost 4, with 10 bases in between. This CDR3 spans 13 amino acids. Using reference TRBV9 and TRBJ1-1 for the parts outside the CDR3, the full variable domain is DSGVTQTPKHLITATGQRVTLRCSPRSGDLSVYWYQQSLDQGLQFLIQYYNGEERAKGNILERFSAQQFPDLHSELNLSSLELGDSALYFCASSAQGSTEAFFGQGTRLTVV.

This clonotype was recorded at least ten times. The gene calls are TRBV5-1 and TRBJ1-2, with 10 bases fitting TRBD1. CDR1 is SGHRS and CDR2 is YFSETQ in the germline V gene. The CDR3 totals 15 residues. With 3 bases clipped from V and 6 bases from J, the junction kept 8 bases outside the gene matches. CDR3 sequence reads: CASSWGQGLTDGYTF. The CDR3 region has the DNA TGCGCCAGCAGCTGGGGACAGGGGCTTACTGATGGCTACACCTTC.

This clonotype has only a few counts. CDR3 in amino acids: CSASVGFVSNQPQHF. DNA of the CDR3: TGCAGTGCTAGCGTAGGGTTTGTTAGCAATCAGCCCCAGCATTTT. V usage is TRBV20-1 and J usage is TRBJ1-5; D uncertain. V was shortened by 3 bases and J by 0 bases, with 12 bases between the two germline ends. The CDR3 totals 15 residues. CDR1 DFQATT and CDR2 SNEGSKA come from the germline V gene (reference sequence).

This clonotype has ten or more counts. The rearrangement joins TRBV5-1 to TRBJ2-3; unclear D gene. There are 16 residues in the CDR3. The V gene lost 0 bases and the J gene lost 0 bases, with 11 bases spanning the gap. Germline V gives CDR1 SGHRS, CDR2 YFSETQ. CDR3 in DNA: TGCGCCAGCAGCTTGGAGAGTAGGCTCAGCACAGATACGCAGTATTTT. Its protein is CASSLESRLSTDTQYF. The full variable domain, completed using reference TRBV5-1 and TRBJ2-3, is KAGVTQTPRYLIKTRGQQVTLSCSPISGHRSVSWYQQTPGQGLQFLFEYFSETQRNKGNFPGRFSGRQFSNSRSEMNVSTLELGDSALYLCASSLESRLSTDTQYFGPGTRLTVL.

This clonotype was counted many times. The CDR3: CASSEAVEGWEKLFF. The CDR3, as DNA: TGTGCCAGCAGTGAAGCTGTGGAGGGGTGGGAAAAACTGTTTTTT. The V and J genes are TRBV6-1 and TRBJ1-4, with D perhaps TRBD1 (5 bases). Trimming shortened V by 0 bases and J by 8 bases, and 13 bases separated the two germline ends. The CDR3 sequence is 15 residues long. Per the germline V gene, CDR1 is MNHNS and CDR2 is SASEGT.